This TCR beta chain was found in a study of cytomegalovirus exposure and HLA in healthy donors. Use of 60 Vbeta and 13 Jbeta primers characterized the PCR. Generated by immunoSEQ multiplex PCR, the TCRdb table keeps only in-frame clones and is missing some. The sample has over 150,000 clones; roughly 80% are singletons. Study results and limitations: CMV serostatus was the only immune exposure information that was available. A later look showed TCR association rates differing by HLA locus, highest for DRB1 and lowest for HLA-C.

V lost 11 bases and J 1 base, leaving 14 bases between the germline ends. Germline CDR1 reads SNHLY; CDR2 reads FYNNEI. The CDR3 extends over 13 amino acids. In the case of this clone: What it recognizes is unknown.

V and J are TRBV2 and TRBJ2-5; D might be TRBD1 (7 bases). The clonotype originates from a man in his forties or fifties in good health and CMV-seronegative. The material sequenced was PBMCs. This CDR3 reads CAGQGGGQETQYF. In nucleotides, the CDR3 is TGTGCCGGCCAGGGGGGTGGCCAAGAGACCCAGTACTTC.